Shown below are 9 T cell receptor beta chains from a single sample sequenced in a study of blood T cell repertoires in COVID-19. Assay used: immunoSEQ multiplex PCR; TCRdb lists only in-frame clones, some missing. The sample consists of about 220,000 clones, around 81% of them appearing once. Sequencing input: peripheral blood. The receptors were gathered from a woman aged 55-69 years with acute or convalescent COVID-19.

This chain uses TRBV19 with TRBJ2-2; TRBD2 matches 9 bases. Looked up from germline, CDR1 is LNHDA and CDR2 is SQIVND (reference sequence). There are 14 residues in the CDR3. V gave up 3 bases and J gave up 6 bases; unmatched junction bases: 2. CDR3 residues: CASSMGLAPGELFF. The CDR3 DNA reads TGTGCCAGTAGTATGGGACTAGCCCCCGGGGAGCTGTTTTTT.

In this sample, this clone turned up once. The chain employs TRBV11-2 and TRBJ2-3; the match to TRBD1 covers 9 bases. Trimming at V came to 2 bases and at J to 3 bases, leaving 9 bases not matched to a gene. Germline V gene data show CDR1 as SGHAT and CDR2 as FQNNGV. This CDR3 contains 17 residues. CDR3 DNA: TGTGCCAGCAGCTTAAGGACGACAGGGGGGGGAACAGATACGCAGTATTTT. As protein: CASSLRTTGGGTDTQYF.

This clone was observed a handful of times. This chain links TRBV27 with TRBJ1-3; perhaps TRBD1 as D (5 bases). The V end lost 0 bases, the J end lost 2 bases, and 8 bases lay between the germline ends. This CDR3 comprises 15 residues. In germline, CDR1 is MNHEY, CDR2 SMNVEV (reference sequence). The CDR3 loop reads CASSLSWGAGNTIYF. The CDR3 DNA follows: TGTGCCAGCAGTTTATCCTGGGGGGCTGGAAACACCATATATTTT.

The CDR3: CSVERGRGEQYF. CDR3 in DNA: TGCAGCGTTGAAAGGGGGCGTGGGGAGCAGTACTTC. V is TRBV29-1 and J is TRBJ2-7; TRBD1 agrees at 7 bases. Germline values: CDR1 SQVTM, CDR2 ANQGSEA. This CDR3 spans 12 amino acids. The ends lost 2 bases at V and 7 bases at J; junction bases unmatched: 5.

The gene calls are TRBV5-4 and TRBJ2-3, with TRBD2 matching over 7 bases. The CDR3 is made up of 17 amino acids. Germline CDR1 SGHNT, CDR2 YYREEE (reference sequence). V was clipped by 4 bases and J by 2 bases; unmatched bases: 13. The CDR3 DNA sequence: TGTGCCAGCAGCCGAGTCCGGGCGGGGACTAACACAGATACGCAGTATTTT. This translates into CASSRVRAGTNTDTQYF.

The chain couples TRBV19 to TRBJ2-7; 7 positions match TRBD1. The CDR3 extends over 15 amino acids. V trimming: 3 bases; J trimming: 2 bases; junction bases outside the gene matches: 7. CDR1 is LNHDA, CDR2 SQIVND, per germline (reference sequence). In nucleotides, the CDR3 is TGTGCCAGTAGTATTTGGCGTGGACAGGCCTACGAGCAGTACTTC. Protein sequence: CASSIWRGQAYEQYF.

This clone was seen a few times. This chain connects TRBV4-2 to TRBJ2-2, with a possible D match to TRBD2 (5 bases). The CDR3 loop spans 14 amino acids. Germline loops: CDR1 LGHNA, CDR2 YNFKEQ. V was trimmed by 0 bases and J by 7 bases, leaving 9 bases between them. CDR3 in DNA: TGTGCCAGCAGCCAAGAAGGAGGATTCGGGGAGCTGTTTTTT. This sequence encodes CASSQEGGFGELFF.

The rearrangement joins TRBV5-4 to TRBJ2-3; 7 bases match TRBD1. This CDR3 is 15 amino acids long. CDR1 and CDR2 from the germline V gene are SGHNT and YYREEE (reference sequence). The V and J ends lost 2 bases and 0 bases, in that order; junction bases with no gene match: 3. The CDR3 DNA is TGTGCCAGCAGCTTAGGGGGCCCTAGCACAGATACGCAGTATTTT. Translation gives CASSLGGPSTDTQYF.

CDR3 sequence reads: CASAVIAGGNTGELFF. The CDR3 bases are TGCGCCAGCGCCGTGATAGCGGGGGGAAACACCGGGGAGCTGTTTTTT. V usage is TRBV5-1 and J usage is TRBJ2-2; TRBD2 matches 10 bases. The germline CDR1 and CDR2 sequences are SGHRS and YFSETQ. J was trimmed by 2 bases and V by 7 bases; bases with no gene match: 8. This CDR3 is built from 16 residues.